A single sample is the source of the 27 T cell receptor beta chains below, sequenced in a study of T cell responses to AZD1222 COVID-19 vaccine (dated by TCRdb to the early 2020s). The time point label for this specimen denotes: baseline before first vaccination. Receptor libraries were prepared by the immunoSEQ multiplex PCR assay. In its TCRdb copy, this immuneACCESS table keeps in-frame sequences only and misses some clones. Where compared with another copy, unresolved V genes explain less than half of these, and the others have no known cause. This sample gives roughly 140,000 clones in total; under 95% of them show up just once. Clones ranked in the top ten supply 4.5% to 6.5% of the sample. The sequences come from peripheral blood, collected on day 0 of AZD1222 vaccination. The receptors were sampled from an adult in good health.

This clone is a singleton in its sample. The chain couples TRBV6-5 to TRBJ1-1; the D is unclear. The CDR3 loop spans 13 amino acids. The V gene's germline CDR1 is MNHEY and CDR2 SVGAGI. V lost 7 bases and J lost 3, with 12 bases in between. DNA for the CDR3: TGTGCCAGCACCTTTATGGCAGACACTGAAGCTTTCTTT. Translation gives CASTFMADTEAFF.

The genes are TRBV25-1 and TRBJ2-4; 8 bases align to TRBD2. Losses at the gene ends were 0 bases for V and 7 bases for J; bases not matched to a gene: 11. The CDR3 has 17 residues. Germline CDR1 and CDR2: MGHDK and SYGVNS. The CDR3 loop reads CASSEYDLGSGENIQYF. CDR3 nucleotides: TGTGCCAGCAGTGAATACGATCTGGGTAGCGGGGAGAACATTCAGTACTTC.

The chain uses TRBV3-1 (or the pseudogene TRBV3-2) and TRBJ2-7; no clear D gene. V gave up 0 bases and J gave up 2 bases, with 2 bases separating them. Germline V gives CDR1 LGHDT, CDR2 YNNKEL (reference sequence). This CDR3 contains 12 residues. CDR3 bases: TGTGCCAGCAGCCAAGATACCTACGAGCAGTACTTC. This gives the protein CASSQDTYEQYF.

V gene TRBV18 combines with J gene TRBJ2-5; the match to TRBD2 covers 9 bases. After removal of 4 bases from V and 1 base from J, the junction contained 10 bases not matched to a gene. This CDR3 contains 17 residues. The germline V gene has CDR1 KGHSH and CDR2 LQKENI. The CDR3 spells CASSRSLAGLPQETQYF. In DNA form, the CDR3 reads TGTGCCAGCTCACGGTCTCTAGCGGGGTTACCCCAAGAGACCCAGTACTTC.

The chain links TRBV6-2 or TRBV6-3 to TRBJ1-2; D is perhaps TRBD1 (5 bases). The CDR3 is made up of 15 amino acids. V lost 3 bases and J 4 bases, leaving 15 bases between the germline ends. The V gene's germline CDR1 is MNHEY and CDR2 SVGEGT. CDR3 DNA sequence: TGTGCCAGCAGTTATCGACCGGGACGGAGCTATGGCTACACCTTC. Translation: CASSYRPGRSYGYTF.

The chain carries TRBV27 and TRBJ2-2; D is ambiguous. The CDR3 length is 14 residues. Germline CDR1 and CDR2: MNHEY and SMNVEV (reference sequence). The ends were cut back, 0 bases at V and 8 bases at J, with 10 bases in the middle. DNA of the CDR3: TGTGCCAGCAGTTTATCGGGCGTGACGGGGGAGCTGTTTTTT. It specifies CASSLSGVTGELFF.

The chain combines TRBV15 with TRBJ1-1; perhaps TRBD1 as D (5 bases). Trimming removed 4 bases from V and 1 base from J, with 13 bases in between. Germline assignment: CDR1 LNHNV and CDR2 YYDKDF (reference sequence). The CDR3 has 15 residues. CDR3 region: CATSILYGGNTEAFF. The CDR3 nucleotides read TGTGCCACCAGCATCCTGTATGGGGGGAACACTGAAGCTTTCTTT.

The genes are TRBV5-1 and TRBJ2-1; 9 bases line up with TRBD1. The CDR3 is made up of 16 amino acids. The germline gives CDR1 SGHRS, CDR2 YFSETQ. V shed 0 bases and J 7 bases; nucleotides not matched to a gene: 8. The chain's CDR3 is CASSLAAGQGTNEQFF. The CDR3 DNA reads TGCGCCAGCAGCTTGGCCGCAGGACAGGGGACGAATGAGCAGTTCTTC. Filled out from reference TRBV5-1 and TRBJ2-1, the complete variable domain reads KAGVTQTPRYLIKTRGQQVTLSCSPISGHRSVSWYQQTPGQGLQFLFEYFSETQRNKGNFPGRFSGRQFSNSRSEMNVSTLELGDSALYLCASSLAAGQGTNEQFFGPGTRLTVL.

V is TRBV6-2 or TRBV6-3 and J is TRBJ1-4; D call uncertain. V dropped 1 base and J dropped 10 bases, with 13 bases sitting between them. The CDR3 has 14 amino acids. Germline CDR1 reads MNHEY; CDR2 reads SVGEGT. The DNA of the CDR3 is TGTGCCAGCAGTTACTTCTCATCACCTGTAAAACTGTTTTTT. This sequence encodes CASSYFSSPVKLFF.

V is TRBV5-4 and J is TRBJ2-6; the D is unclear. V shed 6 bases and J shed 2 bases, with 24 bases lying between them. The CDR3 runs 19 residues. In germline, CDR1 is SGHNT, CDR2 YYREEE (reference sequence). This chain's CDR3 is CASTDQIQAPAAGANVLTF. CDR3 nucleotide sequence: TGTGCCAGCACCGATCAAATTCAGGCTCCGGCGGCTGGGGCCAACGTCCTGACTTTC.

Here the CDR3 reads CASSSDRDNEQFF. The CDR3, as DNA: TGTGCCAGCTCCTCTGACAGAGACAATGAGCAGTTCTTC. The chain carries TRBV18 and TRBJ2-1; tentative D call: TRBD1 (5 bases). V lost 6 bases to trimming and J lost 5 bases, with 11 bases between them. Per germline, CDR1 KGHSH and CDR2 LQKENI. The CDR3 totals 13 residues.

The chain has TRBV28 and TRBJ2-1, with TRBD2 matching 13 bases. CDR1 MDHEN and CDR2 SYDVKM come from the germline V gene. Trimming at V came to 6 bases and at J to 5 bases, leaving 7 bases not matched to a gene. This CDR3 has 16 amino acids. The CDR3 DNA reads TGTGCCAGCAGCTCGGGACTAGCGGGGTATAACAATGAGCAGTTCTTC. Translated, it gives CASSSGLAGYNNEQFF.

The chain recombines TRBV18 with TRBJ1-1; D gene uncertain. This CDR3 has 14 amino acids. Trimming removed 3 bases from V and 1 base from J, with 9 bases in between. Germline V lookup: CDR1 KGHSH, CDR2 LQKENI. Here the CDR3 DNA reads TGTGCCAGCTCACCTGCGGCGAGGAACACTGAAGCTTTCTTT. Translated, it gives CASSPAARNTEAFF. The full variable domain, its missing parts supplied by reference TRBV18 and TRBJ1-1, is NAGVMQNPRHLVRRRGQEARLRCSPMKGHSHVYWYRQLPEEGLKFMVYLQKENIIDESGMPKERFSAEFPKEGPSILRIQQVVRGDSAAYFCASSPAARNTEAFFGQGTRLTVV.

The genes are TRBV11-2 and TRBJ2-7; 16 nucleotides align to TRBD2. This CDR3 has 17 amino acids. Trimming cost V 5 bases and J 2 bases; bases outside gene matches: 6. Per germline, CDR1 SGHAT and CDR2 FQNNGV. The CDR3 reads CASSAPGLAGGTYEQYF. CDR3 in DNA: TGTGCCAGCAGCGCCCCGGGACTAGCGGGAGGGACCTACGAGCAGTACTTC.

The chain has TRBV7-2 and TRBJ1-4; 8 positions agree with TRBD1. The CDR3 consists of 15 residues. CDR1 is SGHTA and CDR2 is FQGNSA in the germline V gene. The J segment lost 3 bases and the V segment lost 5 bases, leaving 5 bases of the junction unmatched. The CDR3 here is CASSLSTGANEKLFF. CDR3 sequence (DNA): TGTGCCAGCAGCCTGTCGACAGGGGCTAATGAAAAACTGTTTTTT.

The chain employs TRBV14 and TRBJ1-3; tentatively, D is TRBD1 (6 bases). The V gene lost 6 bases and the J gene lost 0 bases, with 15 bases spanning the gap. The length of the CDR3 is 16 residues. CDR1 and CDR2 (germline): SGHDN, FVKESK. CDR3 sequence (DNA): TGTGCCAGCAGTCACCGCGACAGGTCCTCTGGAAACACCATATATTTT. This codes for CASSHRDRSSGNTIYF.

V is TRBV28 and J is TRBJ2-2, with 13 nucleotides matching TRBD2. The germline V gene encodes CDR1 MDHEN and CDR2 SYDVKM. V lost 4 bases, J lost 3 bases, and 14 bases stayed unmatched. The CDR3 sequence is 20 residues long. The CDR3 coding sequence is TGTGCCAGCAGTTCCCACCCTTGGACTAGCGGGAGAATGGACACCGGGGAGCTGTTTTTT. Translating gives CASSSHPWTSGRMDTGELFF.

This chain uses TRBV7-9 with TRBJ2-3; D is undetermined. V shed 4 bases and J shed 6 bases, with 11 bases lying between them. The CDR3 consists of 13 residues. Germline lookup yields CDR1 SEHNR and CDR2 FQNEAQ (reference sequence). Here the CDR3 reads CASSSPFEDTQYF. The CDR3 DNA reads TGTGCCAGCAGCTCGCCGTTTGAGGATACGCAGTATTTT.

The J gene is TRBJ2-2, the V gene TRBV7-8; D unresolved. The ends were cut back, 5 bases at V and 8 bases at J, with 21 bases in the middle. From germline, CDR1 is SGHVS and CDR2 FQNEAQ. This CDR3 is 16 amino acids long. CDR3 nucleotides: TGTGCCAGCAGCCGCGGCGCTGGCGCTAGGTCTGGGGAGCTGTTTTTT. This sequence encodes CASSRGAGARSGELFF.

This chain links TRBV18 with TRBJ2-7, with D uncertain. The V gene's germline CDR1 is KGHSH and CDR2 LQKENI. The CDR3 is made up of 15 amino acids. The germline V and J ends were trimmed by 0 bases and 5 bases, with 14 bases remaining between them. The CDR3 region is CASSPPWGNSHEQYF. CDR3 in DNA: TGTGCCAGCTCACCACCCTGGGGAAATAGCCACGAGCAGTACTTC.

The chain is built from TRBV11-2 and TRBJ2-7; perhaps TRBD1 as D (6 bases). This CDR3 comprises 15 residues. Looked up from germline, CDR1 is SGHAT and CDR2 is FQNNGV. Deletions cut 0 bases from V and 4 bases from J, with 13 bases between. CDR3 in amino acids: CASSLDFGTPYEQYF. Written as DNA, the CDR3 is TGTGCCAGCAGCTTAGACTTCGGGACACCTTACGAGCAGTACTTC. Together with reference TRBV11-2 and TRBJ2-7, the CDR3 gives the full variable domain: EAGVAQSPRYKIIEKRQSVAFWCNPISGHATLYWYQQILGQGPKLLIQFQNNGVVDDSQLPKDRFSAERLKGVDSTLKIQPAKLEDSAVYLCASSLDFGTPYEQYFGPGTRLTVT.

This clone was seen once. The rearrangement uses TRBV19 and TRBJ1-2; weak D call: TRBD1 (6 bases). Trimming stripped 3 bases from V and 4 bases from J, with 9 bases between. The CDR3 extends over 13 amino acids. The V gene's germline CDR1 is LNHDA and CDR2 SQIVND (reference sequence). The CDR3 nucleotides are TGTGCCAGTAGTATGCTACAGGGCTATGGCTACACCTTC. It translates to CASSMLQGYGYTF. Using reference TRBV19 and TRBJ1-2 for the parts outside the CDR3, the full variable domain is DGGITQSPKYLFRKEGQNVTLSCEQNLNHDAMYWYRQDPGQGLRLIYYSQIVNDFQKGDIAEGYSVSREKKESFPLTVTSAQKNPTAFYLCASSMLQGYGYTFGSGTRLTVV.

The V gene is TRBV9, the J gene TRBJ1-6, with D unclear. With 4 bases removed from V and 0 bases from J, the gap between germline ends came to 17 bases. Germline V lookup: CDR1 SGDLS, CDR2 YYNGEE. This CDR3 has 18 amino acids. CDR3 in amino acids: CASSSPGFRSSYNSPLHF. The DNA for the CDR3 is TGTGCCAGCAGCTCCCCGGGTTTCAGAAGCTCCTATAATTCACCCCTCCACTTT.

This clone was counted a single time. The chain uses TRBV4-3 and TRBJ1-1; D is unresolved. V shed 0 bases and J shed 1 base, with 12 bases lying between them. The CDR3 length is 16 residues. Germline CDR1 is LGHNA and CDR2 is YSLEER. As DNA, the CDR3 is TGCGCCAGCAGCCAAGATCTGGGCAGGTGGAACACTGAAGCTTTCTTT. Amino acids: CASSQDLGRWNTEAFF.

The chain couples TRBV2 to TRBJ1-2; 8 bases fit TRBD1. The CDR3 is 12 amino acids. J gave up 7 bases and V 6 bases, and 4 bases lay outside the gene matches. The germline V gene encodes CDR1 SNHLY and CDR2 FYNNEI. The CDR3: CASRVDRGGYTF. The CDR3 DNA is TGTGCCAGCAGAGTTGACAGGGGTGGCTACACCTTC. The entire variable domain, with the rest obtained from reference TRBV2 and TRBJ1-2, is as follows: EPEVTQTPSHQVTQMGQEVILRCVPISNHLYFYWYRQILGQKVEFLVSFYNNEISEKSEIFDDQFSVERPDGSNFTLKIRSTKLEDSAMYFCASRVDRGGYTFGSGTRLTVV.

This clone was recorded only once. The chain has TRBV7-8 and TRBJ2-5; TRBD2 matches 10 bases. V lost 4 bases to trimming and J lost 3 bases; unmatched junction nucleotides: 11. CDR1 is SGHVS, CDR2 FQNEAQ, per germline. The CDR3 sequence is 17 residues long. This CDR3 is CASSSIGLAEGKETQYF. CDR3 nucleotide sequence: TGTGCCAGCAGCTCTATAGGACTAGCGGAGGGTAAAGAGACCCAGTACTTC.

The J gene is TRBJ2-6, the V gene TRBV27, with TRBD1 as a possible D gene (6 bases). With 6 bases removed from V and 2 bases from J, the gap between germline ends came to 11 bases. The CDR3 has 15 amino acids. Germline-derived CDR1 and CDR2 are MNHEY and SMNVEV (reference sequence). The CDR3 coding sequence is TGTGCCAGCAGAGCAAACAGGGCTGGGGCCAACGTCCTGACTTTC. Translating gives CASRANRAGANVLTF.